A single sample is the source of the 20 T cell receptor beta chains below, sequenced in a study of cytomegalovirus exposure and HLA in healthy donors. The PCR made use of 60 Vbeta and 13 Jbeta primers. The data were produced by immunoSEQ multiplex PCR, yet TCRdb's version contains in-frame clones alone and is incomplete. Of about 160,000 clones listed, about 72% are singletons. Sequenced input: PBMCs. These receptors originate from a male donor in good health and CMV-seronegative.

CDR3 sequence: CASSLAGGEYNGYTF. The DNA of the CDR3 is TGCGCCAGCAGCTTGGCGGGGGGCGAGTATAATGGCTACACCTTC. This chain links TRBV5-1 with TRBJ1-2, with a tentative D call TRBD1 (6 bases). The CDR3 covers 15 residues. Germline V gene data show CDR1 as SGHRS and CDR2 as YFSETQ. V dropped 0 bases and J dropped 6 bases, with 15 bases sitting between them.

The V gene is TRBV6-5, the J gene TRBJ1-2; TRBD1 agrees at 9 bases. The trim removed 6 bases at V and 5 bases at J, leaving 10 bases unmatched. The CDR3 consists of 15 residues. The V gene's germline CDR1 is MNHEY and CDR2 SVGAGI. The CDR3 protein is CASRGTGTGRYGYTF. Written as DNA, the CDR3 is TGTGCCAGCAGGGGAACCGGGACAGGGCGATATGGCTACACCTTC.

The rearrangement links TRBV5-4 to TRBJ2-7; D possibly corresponds to TRBD1 (5 bases). The CDR3 sequence is 14 residues long. V dropped 1 base and J dropped 6 bases, with 14 bases sitting between them. Looked up from germline, CDR1 is SGHNT and CDR2 is YYREEE (reference sequence). CDR3 nucleotides: TGTGCCAGCAGCTTGCGAGCAGGGTTAGGCGAGCAGTACTTC. It yields the protein CASSLRAGLGEQYF.

This rearrangement joins TRBV12-5 to TRBJ2-3; D not certain. V was shortened by 0 bases and J by 0 bases, with 10 bases between the two germline ends. The CDR3 extends over 16 amino acids. The germline gives CDR1 LGHNT, CDR2 FRNRAP. CDR3 bases: TGTGCTAGTGGTTTGGTACTCGGTCGGAGCACAGATACGCAGTATTTT. The encoded protein is CASGLVLGRSTDTQYF. Combining the CDR3 with reference TRBV12-5 and TRBJ2-3 gives the whole variable domain DARVTQTPRHKVTEMGQEVTMRCQPILGHNTVFWYRQTMMQGLELLAYFRNRAPLDDSGMPKDRFSAEMPDATLATLKIQPSEPRDSAVYFCASGLVLGRSTDTQYFGPGTRLTVL.

This clone was seen only once. V and J are TRBV18 and TRBJ2-1; 11 bases map to TRBD2. This CDR3 has 15 residues. V lost 6 bases and J lost 5; bases outside the gene matches: 6. Germline lookup yields CDR1 KGHSH and CDR2 LQKENI. The CDR3 loop reads CASSPTSGGHNEQFF. The CDR3 nucleotides are TGTGCCAGCTCTCCTACTAGCGGGGGCCACAATGAGCAGTTCTTC. The entire variable domain, with the rest obtained from reference TRBV18 and TRBJ2-1, is as follows: NAGVMQNPRHLVRRRGQEARLRCSPMKGHSHVYWYRQLPEEGLKFMVYLQKENIIDESGMPKERFSAEFPKEGPSILRIQQVVRGDSAAYFCASSPTSGGHNEQFFGPGTRLTVL.

V is TRBV11-2 and J is TRBJ2-7; D is undetermined. The CDR3 is 13 residues long. Germline V CDR1 and CDR2: SGHAT, FQNNGV. V was pared by 1 base and J by 3 bases, with 7 bases between. CDR3 sequence (DNA): TGTGCCAGCAGCTTAGCCCCCAGCTACGAGCAGTACTTC. Protein: CASSLAPSYEQYF.

The J gene is TRBJ1-3, the V gene TRBV19; D not certain. V was trimmed by 6 bases and J by 0 bases, leaving 12 bases between them. The V gene's germline CDR1 is LNHDA and CDR2 SQIVND (reference sequence). The CDR3 covers 15 residues. CDR3 residues: CASRETASSGNTIYF. CDR3 sequence (DNA): TGTGCCAGTAGGGAAACAGCTTCCTCTGGAAACACCATATATTTT.

The chain joins TRBV7-9 to TRBJ2-5; D is perhaps TRBD2 (6 bases). With 5 bases removed from V and 5 bases from J, the gap between germline ends came to 12 bases. The CDR3 contains 13 residues. Per the germline V gene, CDR1 is SEHNR and CDR2 is FQNEAQ (reference sequence). This chain's CDR3 is CASSRDWLETQYF. The CDR3 DNA is TGTGCCAGCAGCCGGGACTGGTTGGAGACCCAGTACTTC.

The V and J genes are TRBV7-2 and TRBJ2-2, with a possible D match to TRBD2 (6 bases). V lost 5 bases and J lost 6, with 10 bases in between. Germline CDR1 SGHTA, CDR2 FQGNSA. The CDR3 totals 13 residues. CDR3 sequence reads: CASSLSGSGELFF. CDR3 coding DNA: TGTGCCAGCAGCCTTAGCGGATCCGGGGAGCTGTTTTTT.

The rearrangement links TRBV7-2 to TRBJ2-1; 9 bases match TRBD2. V lost 5 bases and J lost 0; bases outside the gene matches: 2. There are 15 residues in the CDR3. CDR1 is SGHTA, CDR2 FQGNSA, per germline. CDR3 DNA: TGTGCCAGCAGCGTGACTAGCGGCTCCTACAATGAGCAGTTCTTC. The encoded protein is CASSVTSGSYNEQFF.

There are a few counts of this clone. The chain links TRBV5-5 to TRBJ2-7, with 7 bases that match TRBD1. Trimming took 0 bases from V and 7 from J; bases not matched to a gene: 7. The V gene's germline CDR1 is SGHKS and CDR2 YYEKEE (reference sequence). This CDR3 is built from 14 residues. CDR3 nucleotide sequence: TGTGCCAGCAGCTTGGGGCAGGGGGTGGGGGAGCAGTACTTC. Translation gives CASSLGQGVGEQYF.

The gene calls are TRBV25-1 and TRBJ2-7; possible D gene TRBD2, 6 bases. V was cut by 0 bases and J by 7 bases, with 13 bases left in between. Germline V gives CDR1 MGHDK, CDR2 SYGVNS. CDR3 length: 14 residues. CDR3 sequence (DNA): TGTGCCAGCAGTGAATATACGCGGGGTGATGAGCAGTACTTC. It translates to CASSEYTRGDEQYF.

V usage is TRBV11-2 and J usage is TRBJ2-2; maybe TRBD2 (6 bases). The CDR3 contains 15 residues. Germline V gives CDR1 SGHAT, CDR2 FQNNGV. Trimming took 3 bases from V and 5 from J, leaving 13 bases between them. The CDR3 sequence: CASSFNRRATGELFF. As DNA, the CDR3 is TGTGCCAGCAGCTTTAATAGGAGGGCGACCGGGGAGCTGTTTTTT.

This sequence joins TRBV6-5 and TRBJ2-7, with 8 bases lining up with TRBD1. The V gene end was trimmed by 5 bases and the J gene end by 0 bases; junction bases not matched to a gene: 6. Germline values: CDR1 MNHEY, CDR2 SVGAGI. The CDR3 is made up of 15 amino acids. CDR3 protein: CASSQGAQSSYEQYF. In nucleotides, the CDR3 is TGTGCCAGCAGTCAGGGGGCTCAAAGCTCCTACGAGCAGTACTTC.

The chain couples TRBV28 to TRBJ1-2; 10 bases agree with TRBD1. The germline V gene has CDR1 MDHEN and CDR2 SYDVKM. Trimming cost V 2 bases and J 7 bases; bases outside gene matches: 13. CDR3 size: 17 residues. CDR3 nucleotides: TGTGCCAGCAGTTTAGACCTTAGGACAGGGGGATCTTCTGGCTACACCTTC. Its translation: CASSLDLRTGGSSGYTF.

This rearrangement joins TRBV5-1 to TRBJ1-1, with 7 bases lining up with TRBD1. V trimming: 4 bases; J trimming: 4 bases; junction bases outside the gene matches: 10. Germline CDR1 reads SGHRS; CDR2 reads YFSETQ. The CDR3 has 15 amino acids. This CDR3 reads CASSPGVRGPTEAFF. The CDR3, as DNA: TGCGCCAGCAGCCCAGGCGTAAGGGGGCCCACTGAAGCTTTCTTT.

V is TRBV10-3 and J is TRBJ1-1, with D possibly matching TRBD1 (6 bases). The V end lost 7 bases, the J end lost 1 base, and 10 bases lay between the germline ends. The CDR3 extends over 13 amino acids. Germline CDR1 and CDR2: ENHRY and SYGVKD. CDR3 region: CAITSTGNTEAFF. DNA for the CDR3: TGTGCCATCACCTCGACAGGGAACACTGAAGCTTTCTTT.

This rearrangement joins TRBV7-9 to TRBJ2-7; 7 bases map to TRBD2. Germline lookup yields CDR1 SEHNR and CDR2 FQNEAQ (reference sequence). Unmatched junction bases numbered 6, after V lost 5 bases and J lost 2 bases. CDR3 length: 14 amino acids. The CDR3 DNA is TGTGCCAGCAGCGTAAGCGGGGCCGCCTACGAGCAGTACTTC. This gives the protein CASSVSGAAYEQYF. The full variable domain, rest sourced from reference TRBV7-9 and TRBJ2-7, is DTGVSQNPRHKITKRGQNVTFRCDPISEHNRLYWYRQTLGQGPEFLTYFQNEAQLEKSRLLSDRFSAERPKGSFSTLEIQRTEQGDSAMYLCASSVSGAAYEQYFGPGTRLTVT.

About this clone: Distinct nucleotide sequences in the sample also encode this CDR3. V gene TRBV6-5 combines with J gene TRBJ1-4; maybe TRBD1 (5 bases). Germline V CDR1 and CDR2: MNHEY, SVGAGI. Trimming left V 5 bases short and J 7 bases short, with 14 bases between. The CDR3 sequence is 14 residues long. The CDR3 sequence is CASSTGGRGEKLFF. The CDR3 DNA is TGTGCCAGCAGTACCGGGGGACGGGGTGAAAAACTGTTTTTT.

In its sample, this clone was seen once. This chain links TRBV5-4 with TRBJ2-5; D perhaps matches TRBD2 (6 bases). Germline V CDR1 and CDR2: SGHNT, YYREEE (reference sequence). The CDR3 is 15 amino acids. V lost 4 bases, J lost 5 bases, and 18 bases lay in between. CDR3: CASSPRPRREETQYF. CDR3 in DNA: TGTGCCAGCAGCCCCAGGCCGAGGAGGGAGGAGACCCAGTACTTC.